The following is a T cell receptor beta chain sequence with its context. Cohorts were determined from participant-reported clinical history. All recovered Cohort 3 donors got two negative PCRs, got clearance, or saw symptom resolution. The CDR3 contains 16 residues. Germline loops: CDR1 SGHTA, CDR2 FQGTGA. With 4 bases removed from V and 0 bases from J, the gap between germline ends came to 14 bases. These data are taken from a study of blood T cell repertoires in COVID-19. TCRdb's copy holds only in-frame clones and misses some; the assay was immunoSEQ multiplex PCR. The table has approximately 200,000 clones, about 85% seen once.

J is TRBJ2-3 and V is TRBV7-3, with D possibly matching TRBD2 (6 bases). The sequence was obtained from a man aged 35-49 years who had recovered from COVID-19. The sequencing sample was made of PBMCs or T cells enriched from blood (not recorded which). CDR3 DNA: TGTGCCAGCAGCTCGGGGTGGCGGGGAAGCACAGATACGCAGTATTTT. It encodes CASSSGWRGSTDTQYF.